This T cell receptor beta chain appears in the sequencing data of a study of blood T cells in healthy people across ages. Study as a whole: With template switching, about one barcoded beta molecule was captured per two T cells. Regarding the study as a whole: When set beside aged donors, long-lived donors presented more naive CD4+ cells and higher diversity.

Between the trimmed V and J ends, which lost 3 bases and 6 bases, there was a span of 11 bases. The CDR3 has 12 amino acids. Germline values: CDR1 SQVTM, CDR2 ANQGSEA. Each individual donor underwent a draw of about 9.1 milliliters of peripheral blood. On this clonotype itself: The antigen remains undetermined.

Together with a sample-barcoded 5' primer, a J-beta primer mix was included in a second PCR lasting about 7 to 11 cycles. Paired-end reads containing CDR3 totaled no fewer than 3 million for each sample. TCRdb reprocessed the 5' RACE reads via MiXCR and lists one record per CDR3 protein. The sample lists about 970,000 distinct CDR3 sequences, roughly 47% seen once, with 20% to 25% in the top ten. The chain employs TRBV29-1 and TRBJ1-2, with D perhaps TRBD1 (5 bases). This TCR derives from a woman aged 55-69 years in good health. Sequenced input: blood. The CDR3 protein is CSVDGGRHGYTF. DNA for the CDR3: TGCAGCGTTGATGGGGGTAGGCATGGCTACACCTTC.